Here is one T cell receptor beta chain with its context. Its recognized antigen is unknown. Per-nucleotide qualities are absent, and no much larger clonotype sits a single base away. TCRbeta CDR3 regions were amplified from genomic DNA by means of the immunoSEQ Assay, a bias-controlled multiplex PCR. For the original study's pipeline: Within the assay, amplification of reference gene primers was used to estimate how many nucleated cells each sample contained. Sequence reads were collapsed and filtered to measure the absolute abundance of every unique TCRbeta CDR3 rearrangement. For each sample, productive Simpson clonality was calculated as the square root of Simpson's diversity index over productive rearrangements. The table comes from immuneACCESS by way of TCRdb, which keeps in-frame sequences with V and J called. Part of the clones is missing from these tables; in studies checked, under half for an unresolved V gene and the rest for unknown reasons. V and J calls and clone size follow that table, whereas D and trimming were derived from the DNA. A total of about 75,000 clones appear in this sample, 90% of them only once. The leading ten clones occupy 6.9% of the sample.

Whole blood was collected in K2EDTA tubes by collaborating institutions according to the institutions' own protocols. For TCRbeta analysis, collaborators shipped samples as frozen whole blood, isolated PBMCs, or DNA extracted from either of those sample types. The data were taken from a study of blood T cell repertoires in COVID-19 (TCRdb year 2020). Study-level background: Samples covering the acute and convalescent phases of COVID-19 were provided by collaborators in the United States, Italy and Spain. The prospective study material was composed of cDNA or gDNA derived from T cells, B-cell-depleted T cells, or PBMCs. Deeply sampled blood TCRbeta repertoires from subjects exposed to, actively infected with, or recovered from COVID-19 were included in the dataset. The repertoires were made available in a free public database intended to serve as a resource for research on the immune response to SARS-CoV-2. The samples were drawn from two sources: the first 160 participants of the ongoing ImmuneRACE study, and fewer than 1,500 subjects contributed by 6 global collaborators. Sample metadata almost always included a de-identified subject ID, COVID-19 status, age in years and sex. HLA class I and class II types, where available, came from metadata supplied by the sample provider rather than from assay-based typing. The full study reports these points: How much clinical and demographic metadata was included differed by source and by participant, and the metadata was provided uncurated.

The junction shows trimming of 1 base on V and 6 bases on J, and the gene matches do not reach 10 bases of it. The CDR3 covers 16 residues, taking in both the cysteine and the phenylalanine. Just CDR3 DNA is preserved here, 48 bases in frame from base 1. For CDR1 and CDR2, the germline V gene lists KGHSH and LQKENI. The sequence is built from TRBV18 and TRBJ2-3; 7 middle bases align to TRBD1. The clonotype originates from a human donor in a cohort sampled during active COVID-19. Sequencing was done on a sample of peripheral blood. This receptor carries the CDR3 CASSPLRTGLGDTQYF. The nucleotide sequence is TGTGCCAGCTCACCACTTCGGACAGGCCTCGGGGATACGCAGTATTTT.